Following are 22 T cell receptor beta chains from one sample sequenced in a study of regulatory T cells in long-lasting Graves disease. HTBI primers from iRepertoire and Arm-PCR of CDR3 regions yielded the TCR beta libraries. TCRdb passed the multiplex PCR reads through MiXCR, listing each CDR3 protein once. The data show 450,000 to 500,000 distinct CDR3 sequences, 15% to 20% seen once. Time point given: newly diagnosed GD, antithyroid drugs for less than 3 months. Preparation of the TCR library used RNA extracted from PBMCs. These data were likewise used in another study, on T cells in Graves' hyperthyroidism and ophthalmopathy.

The sequenced sample was peripheral blood mononuclear cells (PBMCs), obtained at new diagnosis, from a patient treated with antithyroid drugs. Receptors originate from a middle-aged man with Graves disease.

This clonotype occurred a few times. J is TRBJ2-7 and V is TRBV6-5; 10 bases line up with TRBD2. The CDR3 extends over 18 amino acids. With 2 bases clipped from V and 7 bases from J, the junction kept 17 bases outside the gene matches. Looked up from germline, CDR1 is MNHEY and CDR2 is SVGAGI. DNA of the CDR3: TGTGCCAGCAGTTACGCCACCCACCGTAGCGGGAGGCTACGGGAGCAGTACTTC. This encodes CASSYATHRSGRLREQYF.

A word on this clonotype: It may be a read error: a sequence one base away is much more abundant. The V and J genes are TRBV27 and TRBJ2-1; tentatively, D is TRBD1 (5 bases). Between the trimmed V and J ends, which lost 5 bases and 7 bases, there was a span of 15 bases. Germline V gene lookup returns CDR1 MNHEY and CDR2 SMNVEV (reference sequence). This CDR3 comprises 14 residues. CDR3 sequence reads: CASSAIDSVNEQFF. In DNA form, the CDR3 reads TGTGCCAGCAGTGCCATCGACAGTGTGAATGAGCAGTTCTTC.

The chain combines TRBV4-1 with TRBJ2-1, with 9 bases identical to TRBD2. Germline CDR1 and CDR2: MGHRA and YSYEKL. The CDR3 covers 18 residues. V gave up 5 bases and J gave up 3 bases; unmatched junction bases: 14. As DNA, the CDR3 is TGCGCCAGCAGCAGAGGTAGGGCTAGCGGGATAAGCTACAATGAGCAGTTCTTC. This encodes CASSRGRASGISYNEQFF.

This clonotype was seen repeatedly, ten times or more. The chain carries TRBV5-1 and TRBJ2-2; the D is unclear. Germline V gives CDR1 SGHRS, CDR2 YFSETQ. The CDR3 totals 14 residues. Trimming cost V 4 bases and J 3 bases, with 10 bases left between them. CDR3 sequence reads: CASSKTFDTGELFF. The CDR3 DNA is TGCGCCAGCAGCAAGACATTTGACACCGGGGAGCTGTTTTTT.

This chain joins TRBV27 and TRBJ2-7; 14 bases agree with TRBD2. This CDR3 contains 15 residues. J was trimmed by 7 bases and V by 3 bases; bases with no gene match: 5. Germline V gene data show CDR1 as MNHEY and CDR2 as SMNVEV (reference sequence). The CDR3 bases are TGTGCCAGCAGTTTGGGACTAGCGGGAGCTGGGGAGCAGTACTTC. Encoded protein: CASSLGLAGAGEQYF.

This rearrangement joins TRBV6-2 or TRBV6-3 to TRBJ2-7, with a weak D call TRBD1 (6 bases). The CDR3 totals 17 residues. Germline V CDR1 and CDR2: MNHEY, SVGEGT. V gave up 2 bases and J gave up 6 bases, with 23 bases separating them. In DNA, the CDR3 is TGTGCCAGCAGTTACGTGGGGGCCCGGGCCCAATTGCGCGAGCAGTACTTC. Translation: CASSYVGARAQLREQYF.

Points on this clonotype: A much more abundant neighbour one base away suggests this may be a read error. The chain couples TRBV2 to TRBJ1-2, with D unclear. The CDR3 extends over 14 amino acids. Germline V lookup: CDR1 SNHLY, CDR2 FYNNEI. Here the CDR3 reads CANSVAGSGTGYTF. The CDR3 DNA reads TGTGCCAACAGTGTAGCGGGGTCGGGAACTGGCTACACCTTC.

This clonotype was seen a handful of times. This chain links TRBV4-2 with TRBJ2-7, with D unclear. The CDR3 is 14 residues long. V was cut by 1 base and J by 2 bases, with 9 bases left in between. Germline V CDR1 and CDR2: LGHNA, YNFKEQ. The CDR3 DNA reads TGTGCCAGCAGCCAAGCCACCCCCCCCTACGAGCAGTACTTC. It is translated as CASSQATPPYEQYF.

The genes are TRBV5-1 and TRBJ2-3; 10 bases match TRBD2. Germline-derived CDR1 and CDR2 are SGHRS and YFSETQ. The CDR3 covers 16 residues. With 4 bases clipped from V and 2 bases from J, the junction kept 7 bases outside the gene matches. In DNA, the CDR3 is TGCGCCAGCAGCCTTATAGCGGGAGGACTCACAGATACGCAGTATTTT. This encodes CASSLIAGGLTDTQYF.

This clonotype was seen many times. The chain has TRBV2 and TRBJ1-2; D is uncertain. The V end was cut by 8 bases, the J end by 0 bases, with 7 bases between. Germline CDR1 reads SNHLY; CDR2 reads FYNNEI. The CDR3 length is 12 residues. For the CDR3, the DNA is TGTGCCAGCGCCGCCGCTAACTATGGCTACACCTTC. Protein: CASAAANYGYTF.

In its sample, this clonotype was seen many times. J is TRBJ1-3 and V is TRBV2, with D possibly matching TRBD1 (5 bases). Looked up from germline, CDR1 is SNHLY and CDR2 is FYNNEI. The CDR3 sequence is 17 residues long. Trimming cost V 1 base and J 1 base, with 14 bases left between them. The CDR3 region has the DNA TGTGCCAGCAGTGAAGGTGCACAGGCCTTTTCTGGAAACACCATATATTTT. Protein: CASSEGAQAFSGNTIYF.

This clonotype showed up many times. The V and J genes are TRBV7-3 and TRBJ2-1, with D possibly TRBD1 on 6 matching bases. Germline V lookup: CDR1 SGHTA, CDR2 FQGTGA. This CDR3 comprises 13 residues. The germline V and J ends were trimmed by 5 bases and 5 bases, with 10 bases remaining between them. The CDR3 DNA reads as TGTGCCAGCAGCCCGGACAGTAACAATGAGCAGTTCTTC. It is translated as CASSPDSNNEQFF.

This clonotype came up many times. The chain couples TRBV20-1 to TRBJ2-4; TRBD2 agrees at 9 bases. The V segment lost 6 bases and the J segment 8 bases; nucleotides outside the gene matches: 20. CDR1 and CDR2 (germline): DFQATT, SNEGSKA (reference sequence). The CDR3 is made up of 17 amino acids. CDR3 nucleotide sequence: TGCAGTGCCGCCTTCGCCCTAGCGGGACCTCGAGGGGACATTCAGTACTTC. The encoded protein is CSAAFALAGPRGDIQYF.

This clonotype was detected once. With only one base between it and a far larger clone, this is likely a read error. The chain has TRBV11-2 and TRBJ1-1; TRBD1 might be the D (6 bases). Germline V CDR1 and CDR2: SGHAT, FQNNGV. The CDR3 totals 15 residues. The CDR3 sequence is CASSFETGANTEALF. CDR3 DNA sequence: TGTGCCAGCAGCTTCGAGACAGGCGCGAACACTGAAGCTCTCTTT. Looking up the rest from reference TRBV11-2 and TRBJ1-1 gives the full variable domain: EAGVAQSPRYKIIEKRQSVAFWCNPISGHATLYWYQQILGQGPKLLIQFQNNGVVDDSQLPKDRFSAERLKGVDSTLKIQPAKLEDSAVYLCASSFETGANTEALFGQGTRLTVV.

This clonotype was picked up many times. V gene TRBV12-3 or TRBV12-4 combines with J gene TRBJ1-5; 7 bases fit TRBD1. The CDR3 is 15 residues long. V lost 2 bases to trimming and J lost 3 bases; unmatched junction nucleotides: 4. Here the CDR3 reads CASSLRQGHNQPQHF. Written as DNA, the CDR3 is TGTGCCAGCAGTTTAAGACAGGGTCACAATCAGCCCCAGCATTTT.

This chain joins TRBV7-9 and TRBJ1-5; 10 bases are a match to TRBD1. The junction had 10 bases not matched to a gene; V was cut back by 4 bases and J by 7 bases. CDR3 size: 16 residues. Germline V gives CDR1 SEHNR, CDR2 FQNEAQ (reference sequence). The CDR3 DNA reads as TGTGCCAGCAGCTCGCATGATGGACAGGGGGAGCAGCCCCAGCATTTT. It codes for CASSSHDGQGEQPQHF.

The chain joins TRBV30 to TRBJ1-1, with D uncertain. Trimming left V 4 bases short and J 0 bases short, with 9 bases between. The length of the CDR3 is 13 residues. Germline V gene sequence: CDR1 GTSNPN, CDR2 SVGIG (reference sequence). DNA of the CDR3: TGTGCCTGGAAGGTACATATGAACACTGAAGCTTTCTTT. Translation: CAWKVHMNTEAFF.

The rearrangement joins TRBV24-1 to TRBJ1-2; D is perhaps TRBD1 (5 bases). V gave up 2 bases and J gave up 4 bases, with 25 bases separating them. Per the germline V gene, CDR1 is KGHDR and CDR2 is SFDVKD. The CDR3 loop spans 19 amino acids. This chain's CDR3 is CATSDSKSRAQRNGYGYTF. Here the CDR3 DNA reads TGTGCCACCAGTGATTCGAAATCCAGGGCCCAGAGAAATGGCTATGGCTACACCTTC.

This clonotype was counted many times. The V and J genes are TRBV11-2 and TRBJ2-2; D not certain. Germline loops: CDR1 SGHAT, CDR2 FQNNGV. V was trimmed by 2 bases and J by 1 base, leaving 11 bases between them. This CDR3 is 16 amino acids long. Here the CDR3 DNA reads TGTGCCAGCAGCTTAAAGTCCCCGGGGAACACCGGGGAGCTGTTTTTT. Protein product: CASSLKSPGNTGELFF.

This clonotype was seen more than once but under ten times. The chain links TRBV15 to TRBJ1-1, with no clear D. Germline V gene sequence: CDR1 LNHNV, CDR2 YYDKDF (reference sequence). The CDR3 has 14 amino acids. The V and J ends lost 5 bases and 4 bases respectively, with 14 bases between them. CDR3 coding DNA: TGTGCCACCAGCCCGGCACGGGCCGGCACTGAAGCTTTCTTT. Protein sequence: CATSPARAGTEAFF. The entire variable domain, with the rest obtained from reference TRBV15 and TRBJ1-1, is as follows: DAMVIQNPRYQVTQFGKPVTLSCSQTLNHNVMYWYQQKSSQAPKLLFHYYDKDFNNEADTPDNFQSRRPNTSFCFLDIRSPGLGDTAMYLCATSPARAGTEAFFGQGTRLTVV.

Comments on this clonotype: A much larger clone is a single base away; this may be a read error. The chain combines TRBV28 with TRBJ1-1; D possibly corresponds to TRBD1 (6 bases). The ends were cut back, 8 bases at V and 5 bases at J, with 15 bases in the middle. Germline CDR1 MDHEN, CDR2 SYDVKM. This CDR3 has 13 residues. This chain's CDR3 is CASGTQGWTEAFF. In DNA, the CDR3 is TGTGCCAGCGGCACACAGGGTTGGACTGAAGCTTTCTTT.

This clonotype was observed at least ten times. The V and J genes are TRBV28 and TRBJ2-7; 7 bases are shared with TRBD1. This CDR3 has 17 amino acids. The V gene's germline CDR1 is MDHEN and CDR2 SYDVKM. J lost 0 bases, V lost 5 bases, and 13 bases had no gene match. The CDR3 reads CASSDPAGTANSYEQYF. CDR3 DNA: TGTGCCAGCAGTGATCCCGCCGGGACAGCGAACTCCTACGAGCAGTACTTC. Using reference TRBV28 and TRBJ2-7 for the parts outside the CDR3, the full variable domain is DVKVTQSSRYLVKRTGEKVFLECVQDMDHENMFWYRQDPGLGLRLIYFSYDVKMKEKGDIPEGYSVSREKKERFSLILESASTNQTSMYLCASSDPAGTANSYEQYFGPGTRLTVT.